One sample yielded the 19 T cell receptor beta chains listed below, sequenced in a study of glioma-infiltrating T cells after dendritic cell vaccination. Measured with immunoSEQ multiplex PCR; TCRdb has only the in-frame clones, and not every one. Found here are approximately 93,000 clones, roughly 85% of them singletons; the top ten hold 8.5%. Time point here: after dendritic cell vaccination, including at tumor progression/relapse. The sequencing used blood, collected after dendritic cell vaccination. The origin of the receptors is a human donor with glioblastoma.

The chain has TRBV2 and TRBJ2-1; no firm D call. Germline V gene data show CDR1 as SNHLY and CDR2 as FYNNEI. CDR3 length: 13 residues. Trimming stripped 2 bases from V and 7 bases from J, with 9 bases between. CDR3 in amino acids: CASSELSLNEQFF. In DNA, the CDR3 is TGTGCCAGCAGTGAACTTAGTTTGAATGAGCAGTTCTTC. Full variable domain (remainder filled in from reference TRBV2 and TRBJ2-1): EPEVTQTPSHQVTQMGQEVILRCVPISNHLYFYWYRQILGQKVEFLVSFYNNEISEKSEIFDDQFSVERPDGSNFTLKIRSTKLEDSAMYFCASSELSLNEQFFGPGTRLTVL.

The CDR3 sequence is CASSLEGGTEAFF. CDR3 DNA sequence: TGTGCCAGCAGTCTAGAGGGCGGAACTGAAGCTTTCTTT. The chain is built from TRBV6-4 and TRBJ1-1; no clear D gene. V shed 5 bases and J shed 5 bases, with 12 bases lying between them. The CDR3 consists of 13 residues. In germline, CDR1 is MRHNA, CDR2 SNTAGT.

This clone was observed once. J is TRBJ1-1 and V is TRBV6-1; possible D gene TRBD1, 6 bases. The ends were cut back, 5 bases at V and 0 bases at J, with 10 bases in the middle. Germline CDR1 MNHNS, CDR2 SASEGT. This CDR3 has 14 residues. The CDR3 coding sequence is TGTGCCAGCAGTCGACAGGTCATGAACACTGAAGCTTTCTTT. This sequence encodes CASSRQVMNTEAFF.

The rearrangement links TRBV9 to TRBJ1-6; no clear D gene. Trimming took off 0 bases at V and 10 bases at J, with 17 bases between the two ends. Looked up from germline, CDR1 is SGDLS and CDR2 is YYNGEE. The CDR3 is 16 amino acids. CDR3 in DNA: TGTGCCAGCAGCGTAGGCCCCGCCGGGGTTTTGTCACCCCTCCACTTT. Protein product: CASSVGPAGVLSPLHF.

This chain connects TRBV5-1 to TRBJ1-6; no firm D call. The V end lost 7 bases, the J end lost 0 bases, and 11 bases lay between the germline ends. CDR1 and CDR2 from the germline V gene are SGHRS and YFSETQ. CDR3 size: 15 residues. The CDR3 DNA sequence: TGCGCCAGCTCTCTCGGAGACTCCTATAATTCACCCCTCCACTTT. It translates to CASSLGDSYNSPLHF.

This clone has just a few counts. Here the CDR3 reads CASSLGQGRLGEQYF. In DNA form, the CDR3 reads TGTGCCAGCAGCTTAGGACAGGGAAGGCTGGGCGAGCAGTACTTC. V is TRBV7-2 and J is TRBJ2-7; 7 bases match TRBD1. V was pared by 1 base and J by 6 bases, with 9 bases of the junction left unmatched. CDR1 is SGHTA, CDR2 FQGNSA, per germline. This CDR3 is 15 amino acids long.

The genes are TRBV4-1 and TRBJ1-1; TRBD1 aligns across 7 bases. Germline CDR1 MGHRA, CDR2 YSYEKL. Trimming took 4 bases from V and 1 from J; bases not matched to a gene: 9. CDR3 size: 16 residues. The CDR3 DNA reads as TGCGCCAGCAGCCCCACAGGGGTAGGATCGAACACTGAAGCTTTCTTT. As protein: CASSPTGVGSNTEAFF.

The chain employs TRBV9 and TRBJ2-3, with 8 nucleotides matching TRBD1. Germline trimming cut 4 bases from V and 5 bases from J; bases unmatched to any gene: 9. Looked up from germline, CDR1 is SGDLS and CDR2 is YYNGEE. The CDR3 has 15 amino acids. The CDR3 DNA reads as TGTGCCAGCAGCCCCAGGGGGCAGGCGGGAGATACGCAGTATTTT. As protein: CASSPRGQAGDTQYF.

This clone showed up just once. The V gene is TRBV11-2, the J gene TRBJ2-7; 8 nucleotides line up with TRBD1. The CDR3 spans 14 residues. V dropped 5 bases and J dropped 6; count of bases not matched to a gene: 9. The germline CDR1 and CDR2 sequences are SGHAT and FQNNGV. The CDR3 coding sequence is TGTGCCAGCAGCCCAGGGGGCAGGCGAAGCGAGCAGTACTTC. This gives the protein CASSPGGRRSEQYF. The full variable domain, its missing parts supplied by reference TRBV11-2 and TRBJ2-7, is EAGVAQSPRYKIIEKRQSVAFWCNPISGHATLYWYQQILGQGPKLLIQFQNNGVVDDSQLPKDRFSAERLKGVDSTLKIQPAKLEDSAVYLCASSPGGRRSEQYFGPGTRLTVT.

CDR3 sequence: CASSEYGTGNYGYTF. The CDR3 DNA follows: TGTGCCAGCAGTGAATACGGGACAGGGAACTATGGCTACACCTTC. The chain couples TRBV2 to TRBJ1-2; 9 bases are a match to TRBD1. J was trimmed by 2 bases and V by 2 bases; bases with no gene match: 3. The length of the CDR3 is 15 residues. The germline V gene encodes CDR1 SNHLY and CDR2 FYNNEI.

The CDR3 region is CASSQGQGESYEQYF. CDR3 coding DNA: TGCGCCAGCAGCCAGGGACAGGGTGAAAGCTACGAGCAGTACTTC. The rearrangement links TRBV4-3 to TRBJ2-7; the match to TRBD1 covers 9 bases. Trimming removed 3 bases from V and 3 bases from J; junction bases left unmatched: 6. Per the germline V gene, CDR1 is LGHNA and CDR2 is YSLEER. The CDR3 has 15 amino acids.

The chain combines TRBV5-4 with TRBJ1-5, with TRBD1 identical over 8 bases. After removal of 2 bases from V and 2 bases from J, the junction contained 3 bases not matched to a gene. This CDR3 region has 15 residues. Germline V gives CDR1 SGHNT, CDR2 YYREEE (reference sequence). CDR3 sequence: CASSFQGAGNQPQHF. The CDR3 DNA is TGTGCCAGCAGCTTCCAGGGGGCAGGCAATCAGCCCCAGCATTTT.

The CDR3 spells CASSLEGANQPQHF. In DNA, the CDR3 is TGCGCCAGCAGCTTGGAAGGAGCCAATCAGCCCCAGCATTTT. This sequence joins TRBV5-1 and TRBJ1-5, with D uncertain. Germline V gene data show CDR1 as SGHRS and CDR2 as YFSETQ. With 0 bases removed from V and 3 bases from J, the gap between germline ends came to 7 bases. This CDR3 has 14 amino acids.

V is TRBV2 and J is TRBJ2-1, with TRBD2 matching over 7 bases. The CDR3 is made up of 13 amino acids. Germline CDR1 is SNHLY and CDR2 is FYNNEI. With 8 bases clipped from V and 7 bases from J, the junction kept 8 bases outside the gene matches. The CDR3 loop is CASCTSAQNEQFF. The CDR3 coding sequence is TGTGCCAGCTGTACTAGCGCGCAGAATGAGCAGTTCTTC.

The V and J genes are TRBV7-9 and TRBJ2-5; D unclear. This CDR3 is 14 amino acids long. V lost 1 base to trimming and J lost 1 base, with 7 bases between them. CDR1 is SEHNR, CDR2 FQNEAQ, per germline (reference sequence). The CDR3 DNA is TGTGCCAGCAGCTTAGACATAGCCCAAGAGACCCAGTACTTC. The encoded protein is CASSLDIAQETQYF.

The J gene is TRBJ2-5, the V gene TRBV27; 10 positions match TRBD1. The CDR3 has 15 amino acids. From germline, CDR1 is MNHEY and CDR2 SMNVEV (reference sequence). Trimming took 4 bases from V and 4 from J; bases not matched to a gene: 6. The DNA for the CDR3 is TGTGCCAGCAGTTCCTGGACAGGGGGAGGAGAGACCCAGTACTTC. Its translation: CASSSWTGGGETQYF.

The sample holds a few counts of this clone. The junction does not match germline at one end; this may be a read error. The rearrangement joins TRBV23-1 to TRBJ1-5, with a tentative D call TRBD1 (5 bases). TRBV23-1 is classed as an ORF, of uncertain function. The CDR3 consists of 17 residues. This CDR3 reads CASRQSTPDRGNQPQHF. The CDR3 coding sequence is TGCGCCAGCAGGCAATCCACACCCGACAGAGGCAATCAGCCCCAGCATTTT.

About this clone: Different DNA sequences within this sample yield the same CDR3. The chain joins TRBV7-2 to TRBJ1-2; 9 nucleotides align to TRBD1. Looked up from germline, CDR1 is SGHTA and CDR2 is FQGNSA. V shed 3 bases, J shed 0 bases, and the junction held 2 bases outside the gene matches. The length of the CDR3 is 15 residues. DNA of the CDR3: TGTGCCAGCAGCTTGGACAGGGGCGCTAACTATGGCTACACCTTC. This encodes CASSLDRGANYGYTF.

The V call is TRBV19, the J call TRBJ1-3; D is unresolved. Per the germline V gene, CDR1 is LNHDA and CDR2 is SQIVND (reference sequence). The CDR3 totals 15 residues. The V gene lost 4 bases and the J gene lost 0 bases, with 10 bases spanning the gap. The CDR3 DNA is TGTGCCAGTAGTACCTCGACATACTCTGGAAACACCATATATTTT. It translates to CASSTSTYSGNTIYF.